The 13 T cell receptor beta chains below all came from one sample that was sequenced in a study of shared clonotypes between healthy human individuals. Naive-designated CD8 cells lacked CD45RO, were positively enriched for CCR7, and omitted terminally differentiated effector memory CD45RA+ cells. The method was immunoSEQ multiplex PCR; TCRdb's version includes in-frame clones alone and lacks a portion of them. The data contain some 2.1 million clones, approximately 94% of them singletons. Sequencing was performed on naive CD8+ T cells sorted from blood. The receptors come from a man between 18 and 29 years old in good health.

This chain uses TRBV6-1 with TRBJ2-7; D is unresolved. V lost 4 bases and J 5 bases, leaving 3 bases between the germline ends. Germline CDR1 and CDR2: MNHNS and SASEGT. The CDR3 length is 10 residues. DNA for the CDR3: TGTGCCAGCAGTGGGCACGAGCAGTACTTC. The encoded protein is CASSGHEQYF.

V and J are TRBV7-9 and TRBJ2-7; TRBD2 might be the D (6 bases). CDR3 size: 14 residues. Trimming stripped 5 bases from V and 3 bases from J, with 14 bases between. The germline V gene has CDR1 SEHNR and CDR2 FQNEAQ (reference sequence). The CDR3 spells CASSEPGGNYEQYF. Here the CDR3 DNA reads TGTGCCAGCAGCGAACCTGGGGGGAACTACGAGCAGTACTTC.

This chain joins TRBV15 and TRBJ2-3; the match to TRBD1 covers 8 bases. Germline-derived CDR1 and CDR2 are LNHNV and YYDKDF (reference sequence). Trimming cost V 0 bases and J 0 bases; bases outside gene matches: 5. The CDR3 consists of 17 residues. CDR3 residues: CATSREPTGASTDTQYF. In DNA, the CDR3 is TGTGCCACCAGCAGAGAGCCGACAGGGGCCAGCACAGATACGCAGTATTTT.

V gene TRBV30 combines with J gene TRBJ2-7, with TRBD2 as a possible D gene (5 bases). Germline values: CDR1 GTSNPN, CDR2 SVGIG (reference sequence). Trimming took 2 bases from V and 2 from J, leaving 16 bases between them. The CDR3 runs 15 residues. CDR3 DNA: TGTGCCTGGAGTCCCCAGGCCGGGGTGGCCTACGAGCAGTACTTC. As protein: CAWSPQAGVAYEQYF.

CDR3 in amino acids: CASSLGLAGARYEQYF. For the CDR3, the DNA is TGCGCCAGCAGCTTGGGCCTAGCGGGAGCTCGGTACGAGCAGTACTTC. This chain links TRBV5-1 with TRBJ2-5, with 10 bases matching TRBD2. The DNA end is more similar to TRBJ2-7, so the J call may be wrong. Germline lookup yields CDR1 SGHRS and CDR2 YFSETQ. This CDR3 region has 16 residues.

This chain uses TRBV5-1 with TRBJ2-5, with 7 bases aligning to TRBD1. Germline V CDR1 and CDR2: SGHRS, YFSETQ. Losses at the gene ends were 0 bases for V and 4 bases for J; bases not matched to a gene: 12. The CDR3 runs 17 residues. The CDR3 loop is CASSLGQGEGPGETQYF. The CDR3 region has the DNA TGCGCCAGCAGCTTGGGACAGGGAGAGGGGCCAGGAGAGACCCAGTACTTC.

The chain joins TRBV4-2 to TRBJ1-2; D gene ambiguous. The CDR3 sequence is 17 residues long. CDR1 and CDR2 from the germline V gene are LGHNA and YNFKEQ. V lost 0 bases, J lost 8 bases, and 22 bases lay in between. The CDR3 loop reads CASSQDRTGGLTMGYTF. CDR3 bases: TGTGCCAGCAGCCAAGATAGGACCGGAGGACTGACTATGGGCTACACCTTC.

The chain carries TRBV11-2 and TRBJ2-7; 9 nucleotides line up with TRBD1. V lost 1 base, J lost 4 bases, and 5 bases stayed unmatched. Germline CDR1 is SGHAT and CDR2 is FQNNGV. CDR3 size: 15 residues. Here the CDR3 DNA reads TGTGCCAGCAGCTTAGCAGGGACAGGGAGGTACGAGCAGTACTTC. Encoded protein: CASSLAGTGRYEQYF.

The chain uses TRBV6-5 and TRBJ2-1; weak D call: TRBD2 (5 bases). The germline V and J ends were trimmed by 6 bases and 5 bases, with 14 bases remaining between them. CDR1 is MNHEY, CDR2 SVGAGI, per germline. This CDR3 contains 14 residues. CDR3 loop: CASSLDGVNNEQFF. DNA for the CDR3: TGTGCCAGCAGCCTAGACGGGGTAAACAATGAGCAGTTCTTC.

V gene TRBV2 combines with J gene TRBJ1-1; D unresolved. The CDR3 length is 13 residues. V was pared by 8 bases and J by 0 bases, with 10 bases between. CDR1 SNHLY and CDR2 FYNNEI come from the germline V gene. CDR3 DNA: TGTGCCAGCTATGGACCCTTGAACACTGAAGCTTTCTTT. Translation: CASYGPLNTEAFF.

This clone was observed once. The V call is TRBV30, the J call TRBJ2-7; either TRBD1 or TRBD2 may supply D (6 bases each). In germline, CDR1 is GTSNPN, CDR2 SVGIG (reference sequence). This CDR3 is 15 amino acids long. V lost 3 bases and J 6 bases, leaving 21 bases between the germline ends. This CDR3 is CAWSPGGGSGAEQYF. CDR3 nucleotides: TGTGCCTGGAGCCCGGGCGGAGGGTCGGGGGCCGAGCAGTACTTC.

The rearrangement uses TRBV2 and TRBJ2-5; D gene ambiguous. V lost 1 base and J lost 4, with 19 bases in between. Per the germline V gene, CDR1 is SNHLY and CDR2 is FYNNEI. The CDR3 extends over 17 amino acids. DNA of the CDR3: TGTGCCAGCAGTGAAGGGTACCGGCAGGAGTTGCGAGAGACCCAGTACTTC. Amino acids: CASSEGYRQELRETQYF.

The chain is built from TRBV2 and TRBJ1-1; a possible D gene is TRBD1 (6 bases). Trimming removed 10 bases at V and 0 bases at J, with 18 bases between. CDR3 length: 15 residues. Germline CDR1 and CDR2: SNHLY and FYNNEI. In DNA form, the CDR3 reads TGTGCCACACAGGGTATAGACGGCATGAACACTGAAGCTTTCTTT. It is translated as CATQGIDGMNTEAFF.